A selection of T cell receptor beta chains follows, all from one sample in a study of blood T cell repertoires in COVID-19. This table comes from immunoSEQ multiplex PCR, and its TCRdb copy is limited to in-frame clones, with some not included. Seen here are about 270,000 clones, more than 80% observed once, and the top ten hold less than 2.5%. Sequenced sample: PBMCs or T cells enriched from blood (not recorded which). The receptors stem from a woman aged 18-35 years who had recovered from COVID-19. Each CDR3 is given with its conserved first and last residue. Fields, in order: D gene, CDR3 length, J gene, clone size, V gene, CDR3 protein, CDR3 DNA. A D gene is named only where the DNA matches it firmly. Clone size is shown for a subset of rows, as once, few, many or a class of expanded clone.

d_call: TRBD1; cdr3_length: 16; j_call: TRBJ1-2; clone_size: few; v_call: TRBV5-1; cdr3_aa: CASSGGQVEGLYGYTF; cdr3_nt: TGCGCCAGCAGCGGGGGACAGGTGGAGGGCCTCTATGGCTACACCTTC
d_call: TRBD1; cdr3_length: 15; j_call: TRBJ1-5; clone_size: .; v_call: TRBV7-6; cdr3_aa: CASSSSTGANQPQHF; cdr3_nt: TGTGCCAGCAGCTCCTCGACAGGGGCCAATCAGCCCCAGCATTTT
d_call: TRBD1; cdr3_length: 14; j_call: TRBJ1-1; clone_size: once; v_call: TRBV11-3; cdr3_aa: CASSPGQGPTEAFF; cdr3_nt: TGTGCCAGCAGCCCAGGACAGGGACCCACTGAAGCTTTCTTT
d_call: .; cdr3_length: 15; j_call: TRBJ1-1; clone_size: .; v_call: TRBV10-3; cdr3_aa: CAISVNTGTSTEAFF; cdr3_nt: TGTGCCATCAGCGTTAACACAGGGACGTCTACTGAAGCTTTCTTT
d_call: .; cdr3_length: 14; j_call: TRBJ2-3; clone_size: .; v_call: TRBV19; cdr3_aa: CASSIKLSTDTQYF; cdr3_nt: TGTGCCAGTAGTATTAAACTAAGCACAGATACGCAGTATTTT
d_call: .; cdr3_length: 16; j_call: TRBJ2-1; clone_size: .; v_call: TRBV15; cdr3_aa: CATSRPPGRGYNEQFF; cdr3_nt: TGTGCCACCAGCAGACCGCCGGGCCGGGGGTACAATGAGCAGTTCTTC
d_call: TRBD2; cdr3_length: 14; j_call: TRBJ2-2; clone_size: .; v_call: TRBV15; cdr3_aa: CATSGSGYTGELFF; cdr3_nt: TGTGCCACCAGCGGTAGCGGGTACACCGGGGAGCTGTTTTTT
d_call: TRBD1; cdr3_length: 16; j_call: TRBJ2-1; clone_size: .; v_call: TRBV3-1/TRBV3-2; cdr3_aa: CASSQDKGQGNNEQFF; cdr3_nt: TGTGCCAGCAGCCAAGATAAAGGACAGGGGAACAATGAGCAGTTCTTC
d_call: .; cdr3_length: 14; j_call: TRBJ2-1; clone_size: once; v_call: TRBV5-4; cdr3_aa: CASSWESGYNEQFF; cdr3_nt: TGTGCCAGCAGCTGGGAGTCGGGGTACAATGAGCAGTTCTTC
d_call: TRBD1; cdr3_length: 24; j_call: TRBJ2-1; clone_size: .; v_call: TRBV24-1; cdr3_aa: CATSGVLGQGIPEKGESSYNEQFF; cdr3_nt: TGTGCCACCAGTGGCGTACTTGGACAGGGGATTCCCGAAAAGGGGGAGAGCTCCTACAATGAGCAGTTCTTC
d_call: .; cdr3_length: 14; j_call: TRBJ1-1; clone_size: few; v_call: TRBV5-5; cdr3_aa: CASSLTAGDTEAFF; cdr3_nt: TGTGCCAGCAGCTTGACAGCCGGGGACACTGAAGCTTTCTTT
d_call: .; cdr3_length: 14; j_call: TRBJ1-1; clone_size: .; v_call: TRBV10-1; cdr3_aa: CASSESAGNTEAFF; cdr3_nt: TGCGCCAGCAGTGAGTCGGCGGGGAACACTGAAGCTTTCTTT
d_call: TRBD1; cdr3_length: 14; j_call: TRBJ1-1; clone_size: .; v_call: TRBV10-3; cdr3_aa: CAISAGQGGTEAFF; cdr3_nt: TGTGCCATCAGTGCAGGACAGGGCGGCACTGAAGCTTTCTTT
d_call: .; cdr3_length: 17; j_call: TRBJ1-5; clone_size: .; v_call: TRBV5-6; cdr3_aa: CASSRGVERPPGQPQHF; cdr3_nt: TGTGCCAGCAGCCGGGGGGTGGAGCGACCTCCGGGGCAGCCCCAGCATTTT
d_call: .; cdr3_length: 16; j_call: TRBJ1-4; clone_size: .; v_call: TRBV11-2; cdr3_aa: CASSPQFAVIEEKLFF; cdr3_nt: TGTGCCAGCAGCCCCCAGTTCGCGGTGATAGAGGAAAAACTGTTTTTT